This entry lists 5 T cell receptor beta chains sequenced from one sample in a study of shared clonotypes between healthy human individuals (dated by TCRdb to about 2020). CD8 naive samples were CD45RO-negative cells positively selected for CCR7, giving a CD45RA+CCR7+ population that excluded TemRA cells. The library was prepared using the immunoSEQ multiplex PCR assay. TCRdb carries this immuneACCESS record with in-frame sequences only. Its versions omit some clonotypes, under half of them owing to an unresolved V gene in the studies checked, with the rest unexplained. The sample table contains around 1,900,000 clones; only one count was recorded for around 93% of them. Of the sample, under 2% is held by the ten largest clones. Source material: naive CD8+ T cells from PBMCs. The label giving this sample's cell subset or site can be read as: CD45RA+CCR7+. These receptors were obtained from a man aged 18 to 29 in good health. Some clones in this sample may be carry-over from other donors' samples.

The chain combines TRBV30 with TRBJ2-2; D gene ambiguous. The CDR3 is made up of 14 amino acids. The V gene's germline CDR1 is GTSNPN and CDR2 SVGIG (reference sequence). V was pared by 3 bases and J by 0 bases, with 8 bases between. The DNA for the CDR3 is TGTGCCTGGAGCGACGACCCGAACACCGGGGAGCTGTTTTTT. Translating it yields CAWSDDPNTGELFF.

This chain connects TRBV27 to TRBJ2-3; maybe TRBD1 (5 bases). The CDR3 covers 9 residues. V lost 11 bases to trimming and J lost 6 bases, with 6 bases between them. Germline V gives CDR1 MNHEY, CDR2 SMNVEV (reference sequence). CDR3 sequence (DNA): TGTGCCGCAGGGGATACGCAGTATTTT. It encodes CAAGDTQYF.

The chain couples TRBV27 to TRBJ2-1, with D possibly called TRBD1 or TRBD2 (5 bases each). The CDR3 loop spans 15 amino acids. Germline CDR1 and CDR2: MNHEY and SMNVEV (reference sequence). The germline V and J ends were trimmed by 1 base and 2 bases, with 9 bases remaining between them. CDR3 in DNA: TGTGCCAGCAGTTTATTAGAGGGACCCTACAATGAGCAGTTCTTC. This codes for CASSLLEGPYNEQFF.

The chain uses TRBV5-5 and TRBJ2-3, with D unclear. This CDR3 comprises 16 residues. V was trimmed by 0 bases and J by 0 bases, leaving 11 bases between them. The germline CDR1 and CDR2 sequences are SGHKS and YYEKEE (reference sequence). The CDR3 is CASSLAASRSTDTQYF. In DNA form, the CDR3 reads TGTGCCAGCAGCTTGGCGGCCTCGAGGAGCACAGATACGCAGTATTTT.

The chain links TRBV5-1 to TRBJ2-1; possibly TRBD2 for D (6 bases). Germline V gene data show CDR1 as SGHRS and CDR2 as YFSETQ. There are 16 residues in the CDR3. The ends were cut back, 1 base at V and 7 bases at J, with 18 bases in the middle. CDR3 sequence (DNA): TGCGCCAGCAGCTTGTCCCCGGGGGTTATATCGAATGAGCAGTTCTTC. It encodes CASSLSPGVISNEQFF. Based on the CDR3 plus reference TRBV5-1 and TRBJ2-1, the full variable domain is KAGVTQTPRYLIKTRGQQVTLSCSPISGHRSVSWYQQTPGQGLQFLFEYFSETQRNKGNFPGRFSGRQFSNSRSEMNVSTLELGDSALYLCASSLSPGVISNEQFFGPGTRLTVL.